This T cell receptor (beta chain) originates from a study of beta chain features in type 1 diabetes (dated 2018 in TCRdb). Some background on the complete study: Patients and healthy donors did not differ in mean age, gender distribution, total cell number or subset yield. Regulatory and stem cell-like memory subsets were obtained from only 8 patients and about eight healthy donors, while naive and central memory subsets were obtained from all 30 or so donors. The study compared TCRB repertoires of sorted circulating CD4+ T cell subsets between recently diagnosed type 1 diabetes patients and matched healthy donors. A total of around 110,000,000 sorted cells were examined across all samples, and RNA yield correlated strongly with the number of cells per subset.

Each donor gave one peripheral blood draw, averaging approximately 120 mL, which was collected into heparinised tubes. Using a panel that included CD45RO, CCR7, CD25, CD127, CD95 and CD27, naive, central memory, regulatory and stem cell-like memory CD4+ T cells were sorted on a BD FACSAria II. A purity above 95% was achieved for all sorted populations. PBMCs were isolated right away by Lymphoprep density gradient centrifugation and were stained directly, without culture. So that batch effects would be minimized, each experiment stained and sorted samples in pairs, pairing one healthy donor with one patient. Broad study findings and their caveats: Sequencing cDNA rather than genomic DNA could over-represent highly expressing activated cells, although activation and CD3 levels did not differ between groups. Because the HLA sub-analyses included only small numbers of individuals, any influence of HLA type on TCRB rearrangement was left unresolved. In all four CD4+ subsets, TCRB CDR3 length was moderately but significantly shorter in type 1 diabetes patients. The naive, central memory and regulatory TCRB repertoires appeared to resemble one another more closely among patients than among healthy donors. Shorter templates might be favored by PCR, yet because patient and control samples were amplified and corrected together, any such skew would affect both groups equally. At VDJ recombination sites, patients with type 1 diabetes made fewer insertions and deleted more nucleotides, a pattern implying thymic rearrangement abnormalities.

This clone has at least ten counts. Its recognized antigen is unknown. Nothing much larger sits one base from this clone, and base qualities are not available. The High Capacity cDNA Reverse Transcription Kit was used to reverse transcribe all of the isolated RNA, meaning that expressed TCRB transcripts were what got sequenced. Deep immunoSEQ sequencing was applied to naive, central memory and regulatory T cell samples, giving an average of roughly 3.5 million total reads per sample. Sorted cells were lysed in RLT buffer and RNA was extracted with DNase-treated RNeasy Micro or Mini kits, depending on cell number. Each cell subset was processed on its own to prevent cross-contamination, while patient and healthy donor samples were processed together. The immunoSEQ multiplex PCR was used to amplify TCRB sequences from cDNA, yielding 87-bp fragments that span the CDR3 region. Sequencing of the amplicons was performed on the Illumina HiSeq platform. The source study handled its data this way. Synthetic template baselines were used to correct PCR bias computationally, reads within Hamming distance 2 were collapsed, and singletons that could not be merged were discarded. Reads were aligned to IMGT to assign V, D and J genes, CDR3 length, and insertions or deletions at six rearrangement sites. Within each subset, clonotype counts were normalized to sorted cell number, and only after that were true diversity and Gini coefficients computed with the tcR R package. Repertoire sharing was quantified using the overlap coefficient calculated on TCRB nucleotide sequences. Out-of-frame TCRB sequences from naive cells were analyzed as a proxy for the pre-selection repertoire. The table comes from immuneACCESS by way of TCRdb, which keeps in-frame sequences with V and J called. Part of the clones is missing from these tables; in studies checked, under half for an unresolved V gene and the rest for unknown reasons. From that table come the V and J calls and clone size; the DNA was used to work out D and trimming. This sample has fewer than 550,000 clones in its table, and about an eighth of those were observed once. The ten largest make up 0.04% to 0.05% of the sample.

Sequencing was carried out using naive CD4+ T cells from blood. The cell subset or site tag for this specimen amounts to: true naive CD4+ T cells. This TCR came from a woman between 18 and 29 years old in good health.

In nucleotides, the sequence is TGCAGCGTTGAGGTGCGCCCGGTTTCAGATACGCAGTATTTT. Its translation is CSVEVRPVSDTQYF. The chain joins TRBV29-1 to TRBJ2-3, with the D gene not clear enough to name. CDR1 and CDR2 are drawn from the germline V gene: SQVTM, ANQGSEA. The CDR3 runs 14 amino acids, cysteine and phenylalanine included. This entry keeps only the CDR3 DNA: 42 bases, framed from base 1. V lost 3 bases and J lost 4 bases; the stretch between them is 14 bases long.